These 12 T cell receptor beta chains originate from one sample sequenced in a study of technical replicates of blood from several donors. Clones were read by immunoSEQ multiplex PCR, and TCRdb kept only the in-frame ones, dropping some. This table has about 44,000 clones, approximately 96% appearing once. Sequenced input: T cells isolated from PBMCs. These receptors originate from a human donor in good health.

The chain joins TRBV4-1 to TRBJ2-7; TRBD2 matches at 7 bases. The CDR3 sequence is 14 residues long. Germline assignment: CDR1 MGHRA and CDR2 YSYEKL. The V gene end was trimmed by 1 base and the J gene end by 2 bases; junction bases not matched to a gene: 2. The CDR3 DNA reads as TGCGCCAGCAGCCAAGCGGGGGGTACCTACGAGCAGTACTTC. It specifies CASSQAGGTYEQYF.

This sequence joins TRBV19 and TRBJ2-2; possible D gene TRBD1, 5 bases. Germline V gene sequence: CDR1 LNHDA, CDR2 SQIVND (reference sequence). The CDR3 consists of 14 residues. Trimming removed 7 bases from V and 4 bases from J, with 13 bases in between. The CDR3 DNA reads TGTGCCAGTACGCTGACAGTTAGCACCGGGGAGCTGTTTTTT. It is translated as CASTLTVSTGELFF.

This chain uses TRBV6-4 with TRBJ2-1; tentatively, D is TRBD1 (7 bases). CDR3 size: 14 residues. Trimming took 4 bases from V and 7 from J, leaving 14 bases between them. Germline lookup yields CDR1 MRHNA and CDR2 SNTAGT. The CDR3 DNA sequence: TGTGCCAGCAGTGTAGAGGGGGCGGGGAATGAGCAGTTCTTC. This encodes CASSVEGAGNEQFF.

The CDR3 sequence: CASSLIGDSLRHEQFF. The CDR3 DNA sequence: TGTGCCAGCAGCCTTATAGGGGACAGTCTCCGCCATGAGCAGTTCTTC. The genes are TRBV7-2 and TRBJ2-1; 7 bases map to TRBD1. Trimming took 5 bases from V and 8 from J; bases not matched to a gene: 15. CDR1 is SGHTA, CDR2 FQGNSA, per germline. CDR3 size: 16 residues.

J is TRBJ1-2 and V is TRBV6-5; TRBD1 matches at 9 bases. CDR1 is MNHEY and CDR2 is SVGAGI in the germline V gene. This CDR3 has 14 residues. V dropped 2 bases and J dropped 8; count of bases not matched to a gene: 6. CDR3 in amino acids: CASSYSGQGKGYTF. In nucleotides, the CDR3 is TGTGCCAGCAGTTACAGCGGACAGGGGAAGGGCTACACCTTC.

This clone was detected once. The chain couples TRBV2 to TRBJ2-6; D remains unclear. This CDR3 contains 16 residues. The V end was cut by 2 bases, the J end by 2 bases, with 10 bases between. The germline gives CDR1 SNHLY, CDR2 FYNNEI. The CDR3 sequence is CASSEFSLTGANVLTF. In nucleotides, the CDR3 is TGTGCCAGCAGTGAATTTTCCCTAACTGGGGCCAACGTCCTGACTTTC.

This clone was observed once. This chain joins TRBV30 and TRBJ2-7, with D unclear. The CDR3 runs 11 residues. The germline V and J ends were trimmed by 2 bases and 3 bases, with 5 bases remaining between them. From germline, CDR1 is GTSNPN and CDR2 SVGIG (reference sequence). CDR3 nucleotide sequence: TGTGCCTGGAGTCTCCTCTACGAGCAGTACTTC. It encodes CAWSLLYEQYF. The variable domain in full, completed from reference TRBV30 and TRBJ2-7, reads SQTIHQWPATLVQPVGSPLSLECTVEGTSNPNLYWYRQAAGRGLQLLFYSVGIGQISSEVPQNLSASRPQDRQFILSSKKLLLSDSGFYLCAWSLLYEQYFGPGTRLTVT.

The table lists this clone with a count of one. The CDR3 sequence: CASSLQGATEAFF. CDR3 in DNA: TGCGCCAGCAGCTTACAGGGGGCAACTGAAGCTTTCTTT. The chain carries TRBV5-1 and TRBJ1-1, with 9 bases matching TRBD1. Germline CDR1 is SGHRS and CDR2 is YFSETQ. The CDR3 totals 13 residues. With 2 bases clipped from V and 5 bases from J, the junction kept 1 base outside the gene matches.

This clone was counted once. In DNA, the CDR3 is TGTGCCAGCAGCTTTACCCGGGGAGGGGAGCAGTACTTC. Its protein product is CASSFTRGGEQYF. The chain recombines TRBV7-2 with TRBJ2-7; 7 bases match TRBD2. From germline, CDR1 is SGHTA and CDR2 FQGNSA. The CDR3 spans 13 residues. V was pared by 3 bases and J by 7 bases, with 6 bases of the junction left unmatched.

J is TRBJ2-5 and V is TRBV28, with 10 bases matching TRBD2. The V gene's germline CDR1 is MDHEN and CDR2 SYDVKM. The ends lost 6 bases at V and 4 bases at J; junction bases unmatched: 8. The CDR3 sequence is 15 residues long. The DNA for the CDR3 is TGTGCCAGCAGACTCCTAGCGGGAGAGATAGAGACCCAGTACTTC. Its protein is CASRLLAGEIETQYF.

V and J are TRBV11-2 and TRBJ2-2, with 7 positions matching TRBD2. Germline values: CDR1 SGHAT, CDR2 FQNNGV. V lost 2 bases to trimming and J lost 1 base; unmatched junction nucleotides: 4. The CDR3 length is 16 residues. The CDR3 here is CASSLNPSGNTGELFF. CDR3 DNA sequence: TGTGCCAGCAGCTTAAATCCTAGCGGGAACACCGGGGAGCTGTTTTTT.

This rearrangement joins TRBV7-9 to TRBJ1-2; D possibly corresponds to TRBD1 (6 bases). Germline V gene data show CDR1 as SEHNR and CDR2 as FQNEAQ (reference sequence). CDR3 size: 17 residues. The ends were cut back, 3 bases at V and 3 bases at J, with 20 bases in the middle. The CDR3 DNA reads TGTGCCAGCAGCTTCCGGGACATCCGCCTGCAAGACTATGGCTACACCTTC. Protein sequence: CASSFRDIRLQDYGYTF.